This T cell receptor (beta chain) was sequenced during a study of blood T cell repertoires in COVID-19. This CDR3 has 14 amino acids. V lost 6 bases to trimming and J lost 5 bases, with 13 bases between them. In germline, CDR1 is MDHEN, CDR2 SYDVKM. The repertoire was sequenced with immunoSEQ multiplex PCR; TCRdb's copy has only in-frame clones and lacks some. The table includes fewer than 300,000 clones, approximately 85% detected once. The sequencing input was peripheral blood. The genes are TRBV28 and TRBJ2-2, with a weak D call TRBD1 (6 bases). The receptor's source is a man between 50 and 59 years old with active or convalescent COVID-19. This chain's CDR3 is CASSRGTVTGELFF. In DNA, the CDR3 is TGTGCCAGCAGCAGGGGAACTGTAACCGGGGAGCTGTTTTTT.